This is a list of T cell receptor beta chains from one sample in a study of cytomegalovirus exposure and HLA in healthy donors. Sequenced by immunoSEQ multiplex PCR; TCRdb stores in-frame clones only, minus some. The table records 80,000 to 95,000 clones, around 79% of them present only once. The specimen was PBMCs. These receptors all stem from a female donor in good health and CMV-seronegative. Each CDR3 is given with its conserved first and last residue. A D gene is named only where the DNA matches it firmly. Rows may omit the clone size; those that give it use once, few, many or a size class.

cdr3_nt: TGTGCCAGCAGCTTAAGAGGGGGCGACTATGGCTACACCTTC; cdr3_aa: CASSLRGGDYGYTF; v_call: TRBV7-8; clone_size: NA; j_call: TRBJ1-2; d_call: TRBD1
cdr3_nt: TGTGCCTGGAGGGACAGGGACTATGGCTACACCTTC; cdr3_aa: CAWRDRDYGYTF; v_call: TRBV30; clone_size: NA; j_call: TRBJ1-2; d_call: TRBD1
cdr3_nt: TGTGCCAGCAGCCCAAGGACAGGGAGACGCGAAAAACTGTTTTTT; cdr3_aa: CASSPRTGRREKLFF; v_call: TRBV28; clone_size: NA; j_call: TRBJ1-4; d_call: TRBD1
cdr3_nt: TGTGCCAGCAGCCAAACGGATTCACCCCTCCACTTT; cdr3_aa: CASSQTDSPLHF; v_call: TRBV16; clone_size: NA; j_call: TRBJ1-6; d_call: NA
cdr3_nt: TGTGCCAGCAGCTCTTACAGAGATCAGCCCCAGCATTTT; cdr3_aa: CASSSYRDQPQHF; v_call: TRBV4-2; clone_size: NA; j_call: TRBJ1-5; d_call: NA
cdr3_nt: TGTGCCAGTAGCGCAACAGGGATGGCTGACATTCAGTACTTC; cdr3_aa: CASSATGMADIQYF; v_call: TRBV19; clone_size: few; j_call: TRBJ2-4; d_call: NA
cdr3_nt: TGTGCCAGCAGTCCTATCCGGGACAGGCGGAATTCACCCCTCCACTTT; cdr3_aa: CASSPIRDRRNSPLHF; v_call: TRBV6-6; clone_size: NA; j_call: TRBJ1-6; d_call: TRBD1
cdr3_nt: TGTGCCAGCACTGGGACAGGGAATTCACCCCTCCACTTT; cdr3_aa: CASTGTGNSPLHF; v_call: TRBV6-1; clone_size: NA; j_call: TRBJ1-6; d_call: TRBD1
cdr3_nt: TGCGCCAGCAGAGAACAGGGAGGGTGGGACAATGAGCAGTTCTTC; cdr3_aa: CASREQGGWDNEQFF; v_call: TRBV5-1; clone_size: NA; j_call: TRBJ2-1; d_call: NA
cdr3_nt: TGTGCTAGTGGTTTGGTAGGGGGTGTACTATCTGGGGCCAACGTCCTGACTTTC; cdr3_aa: CASGLVGGVLSGANVLTF; v_call: TRBV12-5; clone_size: few; j_call: TRBJ2-6; d_call: NA
cdr3_nt: TGCGCCAGCAGCTCGTCTATTGGTAGTAGCGGCGAGCAGTACTTC; cdr3_aa: CASSSSIGSSGEQYF; v_call: TRBV5-1; clone_size: NA; j_call: TRBJ2-7; d_call: NA
cdr3_nt: TGTGCCAGCAGTGAATTGGTCAGGGACTACGAGCAGTACTTC; cdr3_aa: CASSELVRDYEQYF; v_call: TRBV25-1; clone_size: NA; j_call: TRBJ2-7; d_call: NA
cdr3_nt: TGTGCCAGCAGGGGACTAGCGGGAGTTTACGAGCAGTACTTC; cdr3_aa: CASRGLAGVYEQYF; v_call: TRBV6-5; clone_size: NA; j_call: TRBJ2-7; d_call: TRBD2
cdr3_nt: TGCGCCAGCAGCTTGGACCAGGGGGCCTACAATGAGCAGTTCTTC; cdr3_aa: CASSLDQGAYNEQFF; v_call: TRBV5-1; clone_size: NA; j_call: TRBJ2-1; d_call: TRBD1
cdr3_nt: TGTGCCAGCAGTTTCCGTGGGACTAGCGTCAACACCGGGGAGCTGTTTTTT; cdr3_aa: CASSFRGTSVNTGELFF; v_call: TRBV27; clone_size: NA; j_call: TRBJ2-2; d_call: TRBD2
cdr3_nt: TGTTCCAGCGCCCTACGAGGCTACGAGCAGTACTTC; cdr3_aa: CSSALRGYEQYF; v_call: TRBV7-9; clone_size: once; j_call: TRBJ2-7; d_call: NA
cdr3_nt: TGCGCCAGCAGCTTACAGGGAACTACCTACGAGCAGTACTTC; cdr3_aa: CASSLQGTTYEQYF; v_call: TRBV5-1; clone_size: NA; j_call: TRBJ2-7; d_call: NA
cdr3_nt: TGTGCCAGCAGCCAAGATACTAGCTTAGACTCCTACAATGAGCAGTTCTTC; cdr3_aa: CASSQDTSLDSYNEQFF; v_call: TRBV4-2; clone_size: NA; j_call: TRBJ2-1; d_call: NA
cdr3_nt: TGTGCCAGCACCGAGGAGGGAGGGCCCCCCTACGAGCAGTACTTC; cdr3_aa: CASTEEGGPPYEQYF; v_call: TRBV6-1; clone_size: NA; j_call: TRBJ2-7; d_call: TRBD2
cdr3_nt: TGCGCCAGCAGCCCAGGGGGGTATTCAGATACGCAGTATTTT; cdr3_aa: CASSPGGYSDTQYF; v_call: TRBV5-1; clone_size: NA; j_call: TRBJ2-3; d_call: NA
cdr3_nt: TGTGCCAGCAGCCAAACGGGTGGTGGCTACACCTTC; cdr3_aa: CASSQTGGGYTF; v_call: TRBV7-8; clone_size: NA; j_call: TRBJ1-2; d_call: NA
cdr3_nt: TGCAGCGTCACTCCCTACGAGCAGTACTTC; cdr3_aa: CSVTPYEQYF; v_call: TRBV29-1; clone_size: NA; j_call: TRBJ2-7; d_call: NA
cdr3_nt: TGCGCCAGCAGCCGAATAGGGAGCTCTGGGGCCAACGTCCTGACTTTC; cdr3_aa: CASSRIGSSGANVLTF; v_call: TRBV4-1; clone_size: NA; j_call: TRBJ2-6; d_call: NA
cdr3_nt: TGTGCCAGCAGTTCCTCTTCCAGGGGCTCCTACGAGCAGTACTTC; cdr3_aa: CASSSSSRGSYEQYF; v_call: TRBV27; clone_size: NA; j_call: TRBJ2-7; d_call: NA
cdr3_nt: TGCGCCAGCAGGGGGAGTGGGGCCAACGTCCTGACTTTC; cdr3_aa: CASRGSGANVLTF; v_call: TRBV4-3; clone_size: NA; j_call: TRBJ2-6; d_call: NA
cdr3_nt: TGTGCCAGCAGTGTTGACAGGGACCAAGAGACCCAGTACTTC; cdr3_aa: CASSVDRDQETQYF; v_call: TRBV2; clone_size: NA; j_call: TRBJ2-5; d_call: TRBD1
cdr3_nt: TGTGCCAGCAGGCCCGCTAGCTCCTACGAGCAGTACTTC; cdr3_aa: CASRPASSYEQYF; v_call: TRBV14; clone_size: NA; j_call: TRBJ2-7; d_call: NA
cdr3_nt: TGTGCCAGCAGCCCGGACTACTTAGCCACAGATACGCAGTATTTT; cdr3_aa: CASSPDYLATDTQYF; v_call: TRBV7-2; clone_size: NA; j_call: TRBJ2-3; d_call: NA
cdr3_nt: TGTGCCACCAGCAGAGATCTGTCGGAGTCCACAGATACGCAGTATTTT; cdr3_aa: CATSRDLSESTDTQYF; v_call: TRBV15; clone_size: NA; j_call: TRBJ2-3; d_call: NA
cdr3_nt: TGTGCCAGCAGACTCGAGGACAGGGCCTACAATGAGCAGTTCTTC; cdr3_aa: CASRLEDRAYNEQFF; v_call: TRBV27; clone_size: NA; j_call: TRBJ2-1; d_call: TRBD1
cdr3_nt: TGTGCCTGGAGTGACGCCAGGGCTCAAGAGACCCAGTACTTC; cdr3_aa: CAWSDARAQETQYF; v_call: TRBV30; clone_size: NA; j_call: TRBJ2-5; d_call: NA
cdr3_nt: TGTGCCAGCAGCGACCCGGGACAGGGCTACGAGCAGTACTTC; cdr3_aa: CASSDPGQGYEQYF; v_call: TRBV9; clone_size: NA; j_call: TRBJ2-7; d_call: TRBD1
cdr3_nt: TGTGCCAGCAGCGACAGGGGCGTCTACACCGGGGAGCTGTTTTTT; cdr3_aa: CASSDRGVYTGELFF; v_call: TRBV7-2; clone_size: NA; j_call: TRBJ2-2; d_call: TRBD1
cdr3_nt: TGTGCCAGCAGTGAAACTTTGCGGGGTTATAATGAAAAACTGTTTTTT; cdr3_aa: CASSETLRGYNEKLFF; v_call: TRBV2; clone_size: NA; j_call: TRBJ1-4; d_call: NA
cdr3_nt: TGCGCCAGCAGCCTGGGACAGGGTAACAATGAGCAGTTCTTC; cdr3_aa: CASSLGQGNNEQFF; v_call: TRBV5-1; clone_size: NA; j_call: TRBJ2-1; d_call: TRBD1
cdr3_nt: TGTGCCAGCAGTGAAGCCCATACAGGGTTTGTACTCGCTGAAGCTTTCTTT; cdr3_aa: CASSEAHTGFVLAEAFF; v_call: TRBV6-1; clone_size: few; j_call: TRBJ1-1; d_call: NA
cdr3_nt: TGTGCCAGCGGACCCCGGACAGGGCCAACCTACGAGCAGTACTTC; cdr3_aa: CASGPRTGPTYEQYF; v_call: TRBV7-8; clone_size: NA; j_call: TRBJ2-7; d_call: TRBD1
cdr3_nt: TGTGCCTGGAGGGACTCGGATGAGCAGTTCTTC; cdr3_aa: CAWRDSDEQFF; v_call: TRBV30; clone_size: NA; j_call: TRBJ2-1; d_call: NA
cdr3_nt: TGTGCCAGCAGTTTCGTCTACACAGATACGCAGTATTTT; cdr3_aa: CASSFVYTDTQYF; v_call: TRBV27; clone_size: NA; j_call: TRBJ2-3; d_call: NA
cdr3_nt: TGTGCCAGCAGCTTAGGCTCGGGGGATCCCTATGGCTACACCTTC; cdr3_aa: CASSLGSGDPYGYTF; v_call: TRBV7-9; clone_size: NA; j_call: TRBJ1-2; d_call: NA
cdr3_nt: TGTGCCAGCAGAGTGTCCGGGGGTAATGAAAAACTGTTTTTT; cdr3_aa: CASRVSGGNEKLFF; v_call: TRBV28; clone_size: NA; j_call: TRBJ1-4; d_call: NA